The present T cell receptor beta chain was sequenced within a study of regulatory T cells in long-lasting Graves disease. Construction of TCR beta libraries relied on iRepertoire HTBI primers and on Arm-PCR targeting CDR3 regions. TCRdb ran MiXCR on the multiplex PCR reads and lists one entry per CDR3 protein. The sample includes roughly 300,000 distinct CDR3 sequences, 20% to 25% seen only once; the top ten take roughly three fifths. The length of the CDR3 is 14 residues. Deletions cut 4 bases from V and 5 bases from J, with 12 bases between. From germline, CDR1 is MNHEY and CDR2 SMNVEV (reference sequence). Indicated time point: persistent/refractory GD, antithyroid drugs over 5 years with positive TRAb. From PBMCs, RNA was extracted and then used to make the TCR library. This clonotype has just a few counts.

Source: peripheral blood mononuclear cells (PBMCs), taken when the disease was refractory, from a patient treated with antithyroid drugs. The rearrangement joins TRBV27 to TRBJ1-5; tentatively, D is TRBD1 (5 bases). The receptor was derived from a female donor with Graves disease. The CDR3 nucleotides read TGTGCCAGCAGTTCTGGACAACTGGATCAGCCCCAGCATTTT. Translated, it gives CASSSGQLDQPQHF.